This T cell receptor beta chain is from a study of T cells in tuberculosis. About the research overall: A South African cohort included IGRA-negative adolescents, latently infected IGRA-positive adolescents and adults with active tuberculosis.

Some clones are missing from TCRdb's copy, which holds only in-frame ones; the method was immunoSEQ multiplex PCR. The data contain 40,000 to 45,000 clones, 90% to 95% of them singletons. The CDR3 covers 15 residues. Germline CDR1 and CDR2: SGDLS and YYNGEE. V gave up 3 bases and J gave up 6 bases, with 16 bases separating them. This receptor was identified in a donor aged 10-29 years with latent tuberculosis or without tuberculosis infection. Some clones in this sample may be carry-over from other donors' samples. Sequences were obtained from PBMCs. V gene TRBV9 combines with J gene TRBJ2-4; TRBD2 might be the D (6 bases). The CDR3 loop reads CASSAGGLGGNIQYF. The CDR3, as DNA: TGTGCCAGCAGCGCGGGCGGGTTGGGGGGAAACATTCAGTACTTC.